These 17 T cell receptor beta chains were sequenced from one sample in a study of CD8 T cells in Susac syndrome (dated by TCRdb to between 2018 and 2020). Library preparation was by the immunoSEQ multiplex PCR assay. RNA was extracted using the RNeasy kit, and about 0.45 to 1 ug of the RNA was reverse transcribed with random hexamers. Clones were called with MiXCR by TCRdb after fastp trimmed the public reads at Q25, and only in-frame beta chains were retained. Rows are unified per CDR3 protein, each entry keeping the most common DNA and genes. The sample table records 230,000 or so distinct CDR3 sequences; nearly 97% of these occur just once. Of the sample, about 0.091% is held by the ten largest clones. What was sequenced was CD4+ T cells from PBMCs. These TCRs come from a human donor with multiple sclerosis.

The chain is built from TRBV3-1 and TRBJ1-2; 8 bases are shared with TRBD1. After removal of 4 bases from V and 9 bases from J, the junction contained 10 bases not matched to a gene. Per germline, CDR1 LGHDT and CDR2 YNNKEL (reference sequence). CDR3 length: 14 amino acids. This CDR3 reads CASSPPDRDASYTF. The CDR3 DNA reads TGTGCCAGCAGCCCCCCGGACAGGGACGCTAGCTACACCTTC.

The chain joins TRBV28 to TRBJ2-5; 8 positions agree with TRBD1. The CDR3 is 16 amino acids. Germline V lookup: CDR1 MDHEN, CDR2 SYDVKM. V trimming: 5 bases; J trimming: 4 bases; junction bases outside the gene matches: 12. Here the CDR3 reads CASSRSLQGVGETQYF. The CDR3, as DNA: TGTGCCAGCAGTAGAAGCCTACAGGGGGTCGGAGAGACCCAGTACTTC.

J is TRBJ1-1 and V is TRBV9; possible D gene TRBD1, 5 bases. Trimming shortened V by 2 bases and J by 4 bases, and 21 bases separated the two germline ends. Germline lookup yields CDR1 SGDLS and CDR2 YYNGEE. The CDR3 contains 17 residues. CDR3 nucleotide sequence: TGTGCCAGCAGCGTCGGAACCGGGACCCGACAAGTCACTGAAGCTTTCTTT. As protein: CASSVGTGTRQVTEAFF.

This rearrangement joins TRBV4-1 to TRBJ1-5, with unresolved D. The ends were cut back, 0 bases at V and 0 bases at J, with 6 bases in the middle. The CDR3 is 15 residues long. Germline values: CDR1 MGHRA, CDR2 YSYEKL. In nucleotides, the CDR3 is TGCGCCAGCAGCCAAGACAGATATAGCAATCAGCCCCAGCATTTT. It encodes CASSQDRYSNQPQHF.

CDR3 sequence reads: CAWERQEGVRGYTF. The DNA for the CDR3 is TGTGCCTGGGAGCGACAGGAGGGGGTTAGAGGCTACACCTTC. The chain joins TRBV30 to TRBJ1-2; TRBD1 might be the D (6 bases). Germline-derived CDR1 and CDR2 are GTSNPN and SVGIG (reference sequence). Trimming removed 5 bases at V and 8 bases at J, with 21 bases between. The CDR3 has 14 amino acids.

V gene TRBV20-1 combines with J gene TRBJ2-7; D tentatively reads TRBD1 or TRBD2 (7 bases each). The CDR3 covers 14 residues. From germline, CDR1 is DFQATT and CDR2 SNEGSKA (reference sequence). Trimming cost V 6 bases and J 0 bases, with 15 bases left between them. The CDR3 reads CSAEQRDSSYEQYF. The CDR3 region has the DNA TGCAGTGCCGAGCAGCGGGACAGCTCCTACGAGCAGTACTTC.

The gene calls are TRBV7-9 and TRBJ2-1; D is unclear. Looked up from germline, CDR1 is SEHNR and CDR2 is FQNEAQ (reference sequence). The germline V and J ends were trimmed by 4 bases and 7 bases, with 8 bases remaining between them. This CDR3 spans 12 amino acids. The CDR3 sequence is CASSSSHNEQFF. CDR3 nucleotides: TGTGCCAGCAGCTCCAGTCATAATGAGCAGTTCTTC.

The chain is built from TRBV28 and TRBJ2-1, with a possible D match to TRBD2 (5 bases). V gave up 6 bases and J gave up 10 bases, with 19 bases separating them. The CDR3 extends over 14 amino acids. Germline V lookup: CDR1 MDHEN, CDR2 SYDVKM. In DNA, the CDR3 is TGTGCCAGCAGCGGGGTAGGGTCTCGACTAGAGCAGTTCTTC. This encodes CASSGVGSRLEQFF.

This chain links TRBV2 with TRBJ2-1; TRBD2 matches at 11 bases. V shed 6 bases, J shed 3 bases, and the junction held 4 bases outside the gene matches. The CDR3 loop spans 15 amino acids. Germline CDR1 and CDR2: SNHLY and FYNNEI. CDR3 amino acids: CASSILAGDYNEQFF. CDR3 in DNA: TGTGCCAGCAGCATACTAGCGGGAGACTACAATGAGCAGTTCTTC.

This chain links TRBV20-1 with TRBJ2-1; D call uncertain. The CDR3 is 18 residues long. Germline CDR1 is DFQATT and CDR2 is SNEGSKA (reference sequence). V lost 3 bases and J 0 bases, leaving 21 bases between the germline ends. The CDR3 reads CSASSVGYPRSSYNEQFF. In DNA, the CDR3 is TGCAGTGCTAGTTCCGTTGGTTACCCACGGAGCTCCTACAATGAGCAGTTCTTC.

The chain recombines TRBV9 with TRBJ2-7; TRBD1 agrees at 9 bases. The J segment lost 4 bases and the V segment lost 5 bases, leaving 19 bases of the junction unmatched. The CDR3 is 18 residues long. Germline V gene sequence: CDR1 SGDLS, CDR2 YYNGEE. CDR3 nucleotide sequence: TGTGCCAGCAGAAGACCGATACCGGGACAGGGCGTCCCTTACGAGCAGTACTTC. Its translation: CASRRPIPGQGVPYEQYF.

CDR3 sequence: CASSPLEYEQYF. The CDR3 region has the DNA TGTGCCAGCAGTCCCCTCGAATACGAGCAGTACTTC. J is TRBJ2-7 and V is TRBV2; unclear D gene. CDR3 size: 12 residues. The V end was cut by 5 bases, the J end by 4 bases, with 9 bases between. Germline V gene sequence: CDR1 SNHLY, CDR2 FYNNEI.

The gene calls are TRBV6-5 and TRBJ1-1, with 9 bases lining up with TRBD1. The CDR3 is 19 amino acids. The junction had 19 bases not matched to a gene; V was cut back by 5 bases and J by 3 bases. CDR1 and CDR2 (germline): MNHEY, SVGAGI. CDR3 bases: TGTGCCAGCAGTAACCGGGACAGGGTTTTGGGGCGGTTTGACACTGAAGCTTTCTTT. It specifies CASSNRDRVLGRFDTEAFF.

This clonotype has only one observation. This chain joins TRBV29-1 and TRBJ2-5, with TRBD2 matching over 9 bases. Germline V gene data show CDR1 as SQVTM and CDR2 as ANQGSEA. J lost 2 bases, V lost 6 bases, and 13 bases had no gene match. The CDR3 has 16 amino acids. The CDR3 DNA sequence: TGCAGCGTCGCCGGACTAGCGCACACGATACAAGAGACCCAGTACTTC. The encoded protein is CSVAGLAHTIQETQYF.

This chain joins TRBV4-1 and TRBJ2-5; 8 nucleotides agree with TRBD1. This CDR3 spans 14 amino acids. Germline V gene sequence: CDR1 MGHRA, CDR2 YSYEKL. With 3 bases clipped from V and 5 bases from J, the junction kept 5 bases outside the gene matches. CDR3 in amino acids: CASSHGQGRETQYF. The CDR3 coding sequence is TGCGCCAGCAGCCACGGACAGGGCCGGGAGACCCAGTACTTC.

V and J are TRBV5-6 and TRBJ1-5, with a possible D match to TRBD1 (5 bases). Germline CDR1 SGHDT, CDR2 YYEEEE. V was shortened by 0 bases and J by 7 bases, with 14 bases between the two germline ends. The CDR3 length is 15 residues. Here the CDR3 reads CASSLGQGSWQPQHF. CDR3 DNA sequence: TGTGCCAGCAGCTTGGGTCAGGGTTCCTGGCAGCCCCAGCATTTT.

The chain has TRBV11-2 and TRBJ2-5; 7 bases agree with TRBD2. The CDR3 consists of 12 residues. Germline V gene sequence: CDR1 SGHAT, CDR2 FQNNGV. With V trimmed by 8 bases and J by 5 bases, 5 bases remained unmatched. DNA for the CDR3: TGTGCCAGCGGGGGGGACTATGAGACCCAGTACTTC. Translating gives CASGGDYETQYF.